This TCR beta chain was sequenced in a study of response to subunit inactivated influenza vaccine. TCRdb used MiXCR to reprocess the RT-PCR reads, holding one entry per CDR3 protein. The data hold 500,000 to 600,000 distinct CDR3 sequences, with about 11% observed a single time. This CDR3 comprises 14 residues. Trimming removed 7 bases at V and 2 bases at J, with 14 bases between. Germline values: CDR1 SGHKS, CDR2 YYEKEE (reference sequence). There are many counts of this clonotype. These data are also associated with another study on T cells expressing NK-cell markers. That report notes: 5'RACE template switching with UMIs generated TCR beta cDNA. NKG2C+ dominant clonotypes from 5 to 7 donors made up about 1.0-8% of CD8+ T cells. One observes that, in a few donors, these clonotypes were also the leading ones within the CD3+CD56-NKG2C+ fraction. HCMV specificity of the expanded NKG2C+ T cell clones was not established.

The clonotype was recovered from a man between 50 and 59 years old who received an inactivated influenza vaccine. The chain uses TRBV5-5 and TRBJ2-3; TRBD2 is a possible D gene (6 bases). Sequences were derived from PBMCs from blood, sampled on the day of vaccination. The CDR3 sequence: CASHGRSYTDTQYF. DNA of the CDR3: TGTGCCAGCCATGGGAGGTCATACACAGATACGCAGTATTTT.